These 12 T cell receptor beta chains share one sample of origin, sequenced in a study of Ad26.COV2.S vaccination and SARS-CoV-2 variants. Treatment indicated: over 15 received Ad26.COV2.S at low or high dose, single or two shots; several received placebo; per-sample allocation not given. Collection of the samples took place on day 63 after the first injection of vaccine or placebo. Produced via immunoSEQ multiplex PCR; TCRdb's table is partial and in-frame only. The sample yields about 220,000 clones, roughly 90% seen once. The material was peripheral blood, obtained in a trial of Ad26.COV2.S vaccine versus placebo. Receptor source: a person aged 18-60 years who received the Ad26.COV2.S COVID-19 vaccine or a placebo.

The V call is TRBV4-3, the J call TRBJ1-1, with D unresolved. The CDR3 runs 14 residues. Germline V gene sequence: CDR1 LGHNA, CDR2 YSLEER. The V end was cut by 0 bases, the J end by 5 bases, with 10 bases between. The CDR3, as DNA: TGCGCCAGCAGCCAAGATTTTGGCGGGACTGAAGCTTTCTTT. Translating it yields CASSQDFGGTEAFF.

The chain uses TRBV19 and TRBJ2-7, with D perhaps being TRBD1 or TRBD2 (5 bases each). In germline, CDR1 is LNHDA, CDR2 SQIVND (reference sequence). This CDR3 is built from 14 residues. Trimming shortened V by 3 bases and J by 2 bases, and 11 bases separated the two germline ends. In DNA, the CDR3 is TGTGCCAGTAGTATCGGGACCCACGCCTACGAGCAGTACTTC. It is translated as CASSIGTHAYEQYF. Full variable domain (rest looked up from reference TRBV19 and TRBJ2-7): DGGITQSPKYLFRKEGQNVTLSCEQNLNHDAMYWYRQDPGQGLRLIYYSQIVNDFQKGDIAEGYSVSREKKESFPLTVTSAQKNPTAFYLCASSIGTHAYEQYFGPGTRLTVT.

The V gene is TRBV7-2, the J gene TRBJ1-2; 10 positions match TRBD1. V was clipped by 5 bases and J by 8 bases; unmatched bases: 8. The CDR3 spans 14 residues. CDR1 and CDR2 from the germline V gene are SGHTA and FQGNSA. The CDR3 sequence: CASSPDRGQRGYTF. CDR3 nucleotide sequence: TGTGCCAGCAGCCCAGACAGGGGGCAACGAGGCTACACCTTC.

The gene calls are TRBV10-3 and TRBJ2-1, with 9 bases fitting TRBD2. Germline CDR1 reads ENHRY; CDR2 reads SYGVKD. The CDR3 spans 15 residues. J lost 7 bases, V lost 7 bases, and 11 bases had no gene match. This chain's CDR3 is CAITTGSGGPNEQFF. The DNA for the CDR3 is TGTGCCATCACCACAGGAAGCGGGGGGCCTAATGAGCAGTTCTTC.

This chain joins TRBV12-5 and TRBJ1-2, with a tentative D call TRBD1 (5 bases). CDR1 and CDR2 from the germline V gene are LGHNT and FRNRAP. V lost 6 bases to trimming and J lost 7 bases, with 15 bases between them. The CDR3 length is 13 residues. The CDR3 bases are TGTGCTAGTGGGACGTACGGGGCAGGTGGCTACACCTTC. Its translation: CASGTYGAGGYTF.

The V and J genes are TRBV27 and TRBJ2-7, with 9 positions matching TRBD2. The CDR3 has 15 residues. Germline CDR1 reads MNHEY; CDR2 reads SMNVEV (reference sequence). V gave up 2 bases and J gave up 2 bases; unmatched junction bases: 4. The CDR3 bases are TGTGCCAGCAGTTTACAGGCTAGCGGGGCCTACGAGCAGTACTTC. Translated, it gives CASSLQASGAYEQYF.

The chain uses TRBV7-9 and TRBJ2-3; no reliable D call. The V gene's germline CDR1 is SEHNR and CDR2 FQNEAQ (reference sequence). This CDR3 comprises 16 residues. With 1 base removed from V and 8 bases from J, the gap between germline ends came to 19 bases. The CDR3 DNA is TGTGCCAGCAGCTTAGTGCGTGGCGGCCGGCCGGGTACGCAGTATTTT. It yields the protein CASSLVRGGRPGTQYF. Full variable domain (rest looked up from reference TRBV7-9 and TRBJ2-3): DTGVSQNPRHKITKRGQNVTFRCDPISEHNRLYWYRQTLGQGPEFLTYFQNEAQLEKSRLLSDRFSAERPKGSFSTLEIQRTEQGDSAMYLCASSLVRGGRPGTQYFGPGTRLTVL.

CDR3 DNA: TGTGCCAGCAGCCTCGAGGGGTCCTCTAACTATGGCTACACCTTC. Protein: CASSLEGSSNYGYTF. The chain couples TRBV11-2 to TRBJ1-2, with a weak D call TRBD1 (5 bases). Germline values: CDR1 SGHAT, CDR2 FQNNGV. This CDR3 contains 15 residues. Trimming removed 5 bases from V and 0 bases from J, with 13 bases in between.

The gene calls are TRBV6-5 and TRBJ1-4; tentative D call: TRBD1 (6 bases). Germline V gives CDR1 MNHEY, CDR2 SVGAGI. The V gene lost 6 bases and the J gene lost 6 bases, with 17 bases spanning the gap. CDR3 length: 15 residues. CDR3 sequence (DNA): TGTGCCAGCAGGGCCGGGGGCACGTCCCATGAAAAACTGTTTTTT. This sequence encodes CASRAGGTSHEKLFF.

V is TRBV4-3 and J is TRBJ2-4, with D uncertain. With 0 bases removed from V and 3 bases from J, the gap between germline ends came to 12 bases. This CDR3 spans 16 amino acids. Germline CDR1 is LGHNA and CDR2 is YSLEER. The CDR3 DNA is TGCGCCAGCAGCCAAGATTGGGTAGGCAGCAAAAACATTCAGTACTTC. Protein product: CASSQDWVGSKNIQYF.

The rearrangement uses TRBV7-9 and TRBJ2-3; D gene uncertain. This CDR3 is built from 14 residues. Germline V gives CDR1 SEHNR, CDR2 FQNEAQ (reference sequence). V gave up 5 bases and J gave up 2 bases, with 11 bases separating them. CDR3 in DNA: TGTGCCAGCAGCCCTTCCCGGACCACAGATACGCAGTATTTT. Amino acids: CASSPSRTTDTQYF.

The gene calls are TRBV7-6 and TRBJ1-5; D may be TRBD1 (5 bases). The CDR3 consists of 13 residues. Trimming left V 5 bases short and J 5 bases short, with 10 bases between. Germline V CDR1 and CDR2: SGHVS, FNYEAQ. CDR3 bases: TGTGCCAGCAGCGAGGGGATCCATCAGCCCCAGCATTTT. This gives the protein CASSEGIHQPQHF.